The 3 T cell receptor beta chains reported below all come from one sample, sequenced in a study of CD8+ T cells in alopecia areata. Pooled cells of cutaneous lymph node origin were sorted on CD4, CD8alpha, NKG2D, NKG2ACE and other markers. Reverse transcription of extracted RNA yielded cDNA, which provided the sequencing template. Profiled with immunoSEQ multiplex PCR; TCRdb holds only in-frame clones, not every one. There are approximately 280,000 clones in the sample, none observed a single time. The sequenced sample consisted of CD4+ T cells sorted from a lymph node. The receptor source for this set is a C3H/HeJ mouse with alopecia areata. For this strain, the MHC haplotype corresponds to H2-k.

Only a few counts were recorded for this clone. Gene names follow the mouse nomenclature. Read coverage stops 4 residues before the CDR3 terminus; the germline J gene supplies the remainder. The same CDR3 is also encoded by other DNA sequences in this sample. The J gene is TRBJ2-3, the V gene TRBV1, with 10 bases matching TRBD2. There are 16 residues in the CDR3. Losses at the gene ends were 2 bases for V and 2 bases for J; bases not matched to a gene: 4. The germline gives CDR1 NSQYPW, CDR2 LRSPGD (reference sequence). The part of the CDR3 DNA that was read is TGCACCTGCAGTGCAACCGGGACTGGGGTTGCAGAA. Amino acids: CTCSATGTGVAE. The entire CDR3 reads CTCSATGTGVAETLYF.

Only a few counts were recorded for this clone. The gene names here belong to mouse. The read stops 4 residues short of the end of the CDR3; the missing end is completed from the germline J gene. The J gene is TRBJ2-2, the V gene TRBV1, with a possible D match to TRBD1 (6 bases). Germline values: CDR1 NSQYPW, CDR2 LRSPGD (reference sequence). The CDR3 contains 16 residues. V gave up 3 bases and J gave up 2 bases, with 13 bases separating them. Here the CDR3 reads CTCSAPPGHNTGQLYF. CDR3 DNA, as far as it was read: TGCACCTGCAGTGCCCCTCCGGGACATAACACCGGG.

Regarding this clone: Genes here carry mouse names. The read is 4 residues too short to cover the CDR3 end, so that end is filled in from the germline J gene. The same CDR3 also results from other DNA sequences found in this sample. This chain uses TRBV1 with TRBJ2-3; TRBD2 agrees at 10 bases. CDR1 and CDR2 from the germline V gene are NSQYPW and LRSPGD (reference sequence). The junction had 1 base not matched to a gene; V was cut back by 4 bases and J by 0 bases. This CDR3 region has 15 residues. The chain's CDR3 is CTCSDWGGSAETLYF. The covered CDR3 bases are TGCACCTGCAGTGACTGGGGGGGGAGTGCAGAA.